A single sample is the source of the 20 T cell receptor beta chains below, sequenced in a study of T cell therapy after organ transplantation. No antigen is known for these receptors. Assay: immunoSEQ multiplex PCR; the TCRdb copy retains only in-frame clones and omits some. The top ten hold about a fifth of the sample, which has more than 2,000 clones, about 89% seen once. Sample: CD8+ T cells from blood, taken before autologous CMV-specific T cell therapy. Source of these receptors: a human patient who had received a solid organ transplant and had CMV disease.

The rearrangement links TRBV12-5 to TRBJ2-5; D uncertain. Per germline, CDR1 LGHNT and CDR2 FRNRAP. The CDR3 covers 13 residues. The germline V and J ends were trimmed by 8 bases and 5 bases, with 15 bases remaining between them. CDR3 sequence (DNA): TGTGCTAGTTCCGTAGGGTCGTTGGAGACCCAGTACTTC. This gives the protein CASSVGSLETQYF. Full variable domain (outside the CDR3, taken from reference TRBV12-5 and TRBJ2-5): DARVTQTPRHKVTEMGQEVTMRCQPILGHNTVFWYRQTMMQGLELLAYFRNRAPLDDSGMPKDRFSAEMPDATLATLKIQPSEPRDSAVYFCASSVGSLETQYFGPGTRLLVL.

The chain joins TRBV7-9 to TRBJ2-7; the match to TRBD1 covers 8 bases. There are 14 residues in the CDR3. The V gene's germline CDR1 is SEHNR and CDR2 FQNEAQ (reference sequence). Unmatched junction bases numbered 3, after V lost 2 bases and J lost 3 bases. The CDR3 region is CASSLPGGNYEQYF. The CDR3 nucleotides are TGTGCCAGCAGCTTACCAGGGGGCAACTACGAGCAGTACTTC.

The chain uses TRBV4-2 and TRBJ2-7; 9 positions agree with TRBD2. The CDR3 totals 14 residues. Germline CDR1 is LGHNA and CDR2 is YNFKEQ. J gave up 4 bases and V 5 bases, and 6 bases lay outside the gene matches. The CDR3 region is CASSGPSGTYEQYF. CDR3 nucleotide sequence: TGTGCCAGCAGCGGCCCTAGCGGGACGTACGAGCAGTACTTC.

V usage is TRBV6-5 and J usage is TRBJ1-5, with D hard to call. The CDR3 runs 14 residues. V was pared by 5 bases and J by 3 bases, with 11 bases between. CDR1 is MNHEY, CDR2 SVGAGI, per germline. CDR3 sequence: CASSLDGYNQPQHF. In DNA form, the CDR3 reads TGTGCCAGCAGTCTGGACGGATACAATCAGCCCCAGCATTTT.

The V and J genes are TRBV7-3 and TRBJ2-3; 13 nucleotides align to TRBD2. There are 20 residues in the CDR3. Germline V gene lookup returns CDR1 SGHTA and CDR2 FQGTGA. The trim removed 5 bases at V and 2 bases at J, leaving 16 bases unmatched. The CDR3 coding sequence is TGTGCCAGCAGCCCAACAGGGACTAGCGGGATGTTTAAGCTCACAGATACGCAGTATTTT. Translation gives CASSPTGTSGMFKLTDTQYF.

This CDR3 is CASSLGDLYNSPLHF. The CDR3 nucleotides read TGTGCCAGCAGTTTAGGGGACCTCTATAATTCACCCCTCCACTTT. The V call is TRBV28, the J call TRBJ1-6, with a possible D match to TRBD1 (5 bases). Trimming cost V 2 bases and J 3 bases, with 8 bases left between them. The CDR3 totals 15 residues. The germline gives CDR1 MDHEN, CDR2 SYDVKM.

The V and J genes are TRBV15 and TRBJ2-7; D remains unclear. The CDR3 contains 15 residues. The germline V gene encodes CDR1 LNHNV and CDR2 YYDKDF (reference sequence). Trimming left V 0 bases short and J 2 bases short, with 11 bases between. For the CDR3, the DNA is TGTGCCACCAGCAGAGATGTTCCACCTCCCTACGAGCAGTACTTC. As protein: CATSRDVPPPYEQYF.

The chain joins TRBV6-4 to TRBJ2-3, with TRBD2 matching over 10 bases. Trimming cost V 3 bases and J 3 bases; bases outside gene matches: 0. The germline CDR1 and CDR2 sequences are MRHNA and SNTAGT. This CDR3 region has 14 residues. CDR3 nucleotide sequence: TGTGCCAGCAGTGAGACTAGCGGGACAGATACGCAGTATTTT. It is translated as CASSETSGTDTQYF.

This chain's CDR3 is CASSSPYVGTIQEQYF. CDR3 DNA sequence: TGTGCCAGCAGTTCACCCTACGTCGGGACAATCCAGGAGCAGTACTTC. J is TRBJ2-7 and V is TRBV27; D may be TRBD1 (6 bases). V lost 4 bases, J lost 7 bases, and 23 bases lay in between. This CDR3 region has 16 residues. Germline CDR1 MNHEY, CDR2 SMNVEV (reference sequence).

The chain has TRBV13 and TRBJ2-5, with D maybe TRBD2 (6 bases). Germline loops: CDR1 PRHDT, CDR2 FYEKMQ (reference sequence). The CDR3 contains 16 residues. Between the trimmed V and J ends, which lost 7 bases and 0 bases, there was a span of 18 bases. Written as DNA, the CDR3 is TGTGCCAGCAACTCTCGGCTAGCGAGGTACCAAGAGACCCAGTACTTC. Translation gives CASNSRLARYQETQYF.

The chain combines TRBV28 with TRBJ1-5; D not resolved. Per germline, CDR1 MDHEN and CDR2 SYDVKM. The CDR3 is 13 residues long. V gave up 2 bases and J gave up 6 bases, with 8 bases separating them. CDR3 region: CASSLGTGQPQHF. The CDR3 nucleotides read TGTGCCAGCAGTTTAGGAACGGGTCAGCCCCAGCATTTT.

The chain recombines TRBV7-9 with TRBJ1-1; 7 bases agree with TRBD1. V lost 5 bases, J lost 0 bases, and 6 bases stayed unmatched. Germline V lookup: CDR1 SEHNR, CDR2 FQNEAQ (reference sequence). There are 15 residues in the CDR3. The DNA for the CDR3 is TGTGCCAGCAGCGCGACCGGGACAGTGAACACTGAAGCTTTCTTT. Amino acid sequence: CASSATGTVNTEAFF.

V and J are TRBV4-2 and TRBJ1-6; D not certain. The V gene lost 5 bases and the J gene lost 8 bases, with 16 bases spanning the gap. Germline lookup yields CDR1 LGHNA and CDR2 YNFKEQ. CDR3 size: 15 residues. CDR3 protein: CASSLSTVRDSPLHF. The DNA of the CDR3 is TGTGCCAGCAGCTTGTCAACGGTTCGGGATTCACCCCTCCACTTT.

This clone has just a few counts. The gene calls are TRBV4-3 and TRBJ1-1, with D unclear. The CDR3 length is 13 residues. Trimming left V 0 bases short and J 7 bases short, with 9 bases between. Germline V gene lookup returns CDR1 LGHNA and CDR2 YSLEER. The CDR3 protein is CASSQEPEREAFF. The DNA of the CDR3 is TGCGCCAGCAGCCAAGAGCCAGAACGTGAAGCTTTCTTT.

This rearrangement joins TRBV28 to TRBJ2-7; tentatively, D is TRBD1 (6 bases). V was cut by 6 bases and J by 0 bases, with 9 bases left in between. The CDR3 spans 13 residues. Germline V gives CDR1 MDHEN, CDR2 SYDVKM. The CDR3 protein is CASSRTASYEQYF. CDR3 nucleotide sequence: TGTGCCAGCAGCAGGACAGCCTCCTACGAGCAGTACTTC.

The chain employs TRBV5-6 and TRBJ2-1, with 8 bases lining up with TRBD1. The CDR3 sequence is 15 residues long. V shed 5 bases and J 1 base; nucleotides not matched to a gene: 5. Germline CDR1 and CDR2: SGHDT and YYEEEE. CDR3 amino acids: CASSRTGWSYNEQFF. Written as DNA, the CDR3 is TGTGCCAGCAGTCGGACAGGGTGGTCCTACAATGAGCAGTTCTTC.

This chain joins TRBV9 and TRBJ1-3; TRBD1 matches at 8 bases. The CDR3 contains 14 residues. Trimming at V came to 1 base and at J to 6 bases, leaving 3 bases not matched to a gene. CDR1 and CDR2 (germline): SGDLS, YYNGEE. The CDR3 spells CASSVNRGSNTIYF. CDR3 in DNA: TGTGCCAGCAGCGTAAACAGGGGGTCAAACACCATATATTTT.

The V call is TRBV6-6, the J call TRBJ1-4; 10 nucleotides match TRBD1. Germline CDR1 MNHNY, CDR2 SVGAGI (reference sequence). V was clipped by 8 bases and J by 7 bases; unmatched bases: 7. This CDR3 region has 14 residues. The CDR3, as DNA: TGTGCCAGCGGTCTGACAGGGGGCACTGAAAAACTGTTTTTT. Protein: CASGLTGGTEKLFF.

The rearrangement links TRBV6-5 to TRBJ2-7, with D uncertain. V lost 0 bases to trimming and J lost 7 bases, with 10 bases between them. CDR1 MNHEY and CDR2 SVGAGI come from the germline V gene. The CDR3 is made up of 13 amino acids. In nucleotides, the CDR3 is TGTGCCAGCAGTTACTCGAAAGCTGGGGAGCAGTACTTC. Protein sequence: CASSYSKAGEQYF.

The chain combines TRBV9 with TRBJ2-3; D perhaps matches TRBD2 (7 bases). The V end was cut by 2 bases, the J end by 2 bases, with 15 bases between. This CDR3 contains 16 residues. Germline values: CDR1 SGDLS, CDR2 YYNGEE. CDR3 protein: CASSVSGGSLTDTQYF. DNA for the CDR3: TGTGCCAGCAGCGTCTCGGGGGGCTCCCTCACAGATACGCAGTATTTT.